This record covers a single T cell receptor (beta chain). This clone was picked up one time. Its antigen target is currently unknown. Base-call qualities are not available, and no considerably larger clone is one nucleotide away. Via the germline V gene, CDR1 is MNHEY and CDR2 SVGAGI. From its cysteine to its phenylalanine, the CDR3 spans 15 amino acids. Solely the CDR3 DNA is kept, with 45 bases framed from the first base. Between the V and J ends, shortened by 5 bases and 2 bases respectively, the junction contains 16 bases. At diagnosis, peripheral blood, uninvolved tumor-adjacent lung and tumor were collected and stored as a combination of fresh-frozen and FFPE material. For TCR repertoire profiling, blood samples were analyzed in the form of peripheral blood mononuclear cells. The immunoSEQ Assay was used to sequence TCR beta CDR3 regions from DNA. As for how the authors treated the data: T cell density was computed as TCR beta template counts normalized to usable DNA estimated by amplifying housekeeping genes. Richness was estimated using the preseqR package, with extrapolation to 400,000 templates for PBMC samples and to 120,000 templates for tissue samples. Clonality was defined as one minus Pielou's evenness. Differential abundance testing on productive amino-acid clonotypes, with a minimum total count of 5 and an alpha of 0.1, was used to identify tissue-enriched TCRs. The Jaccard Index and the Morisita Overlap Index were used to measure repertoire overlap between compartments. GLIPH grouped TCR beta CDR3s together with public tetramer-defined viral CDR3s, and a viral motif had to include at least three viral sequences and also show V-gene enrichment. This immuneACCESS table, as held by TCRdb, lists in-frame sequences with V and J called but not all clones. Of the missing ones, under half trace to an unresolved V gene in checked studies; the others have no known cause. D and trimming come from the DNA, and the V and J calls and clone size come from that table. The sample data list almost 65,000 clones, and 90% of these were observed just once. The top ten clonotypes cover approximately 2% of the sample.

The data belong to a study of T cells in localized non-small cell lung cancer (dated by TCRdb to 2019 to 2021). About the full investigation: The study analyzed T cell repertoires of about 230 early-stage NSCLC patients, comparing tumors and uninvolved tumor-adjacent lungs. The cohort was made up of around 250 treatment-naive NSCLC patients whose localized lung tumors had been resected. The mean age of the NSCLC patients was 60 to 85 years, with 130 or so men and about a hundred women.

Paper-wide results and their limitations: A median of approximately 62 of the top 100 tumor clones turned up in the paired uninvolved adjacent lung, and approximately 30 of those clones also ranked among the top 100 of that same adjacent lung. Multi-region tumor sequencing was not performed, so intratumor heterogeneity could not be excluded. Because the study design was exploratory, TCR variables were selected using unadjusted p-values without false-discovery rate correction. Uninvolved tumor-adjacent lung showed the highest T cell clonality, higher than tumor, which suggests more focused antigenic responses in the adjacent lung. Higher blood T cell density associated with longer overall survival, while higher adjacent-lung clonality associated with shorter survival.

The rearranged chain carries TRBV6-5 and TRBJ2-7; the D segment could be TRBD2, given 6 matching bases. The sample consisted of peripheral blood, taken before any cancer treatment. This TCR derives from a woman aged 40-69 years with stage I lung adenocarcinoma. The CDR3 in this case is CASSLSSGTAYEQYF. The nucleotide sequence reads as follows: TGTGCCAGCAGTCTTAGCTCCGGGACTGCCTACGAGCAGTACTTC.